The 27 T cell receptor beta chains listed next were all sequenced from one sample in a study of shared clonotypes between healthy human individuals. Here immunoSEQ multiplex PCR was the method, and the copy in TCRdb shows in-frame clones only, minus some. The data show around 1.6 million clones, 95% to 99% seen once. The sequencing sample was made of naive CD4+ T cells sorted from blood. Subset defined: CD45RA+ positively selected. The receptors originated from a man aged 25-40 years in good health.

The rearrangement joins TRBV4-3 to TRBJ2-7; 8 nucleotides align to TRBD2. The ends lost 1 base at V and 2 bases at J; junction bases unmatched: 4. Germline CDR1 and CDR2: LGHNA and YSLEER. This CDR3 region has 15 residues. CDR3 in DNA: TGCGCCAGCAGCCAAGCGACTAGCGCCACCTACGAGCAGTACTTC. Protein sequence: CASSQATSATYEQYF.

CDR3 sequence (DNA): TGTGCCAGCTCACCACCGAGCGGGAACGAGCAGTACTTC. This translates into CASSPPSGNEQYF. The V call is TRBV18, the J call TRBJ2-7; the match to TRBD2 covers 7 bases. Unmatched junction bases numbered 1, after V lost 0 bases and J lost 5 bases. Germline-derived CDR1 and CDR2 are KGHSH and LQKENI. The CDR3 is made up of 13 amino acids.

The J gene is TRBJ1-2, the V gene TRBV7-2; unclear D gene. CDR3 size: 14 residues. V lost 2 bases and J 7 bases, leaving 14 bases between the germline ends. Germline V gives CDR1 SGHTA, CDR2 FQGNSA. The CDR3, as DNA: TGTGCCAGCAGCTTAATTTCGGTCGTTGGTGGCTACACCTTC. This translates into CASSLISVVGGYTF.

CDR3 in DNA: TGTGCCAGCAGTAAGGGACGGCGGATTGAGACCCAGTACTTC. Translation gives CASSKGRRIETQYF. This chain joins TRBV27 and TRBJ2-5; the D gene could be TRBD1 or TRBD2 (5 bases each). Trimming took off 5 bases at V and 5 bases at J, with 15 bases between the two ends. CDR3 length equals 14 residues. CDR1 MNHEY and CDR2 SMNVEV come from the germline V gene (reference sequence).

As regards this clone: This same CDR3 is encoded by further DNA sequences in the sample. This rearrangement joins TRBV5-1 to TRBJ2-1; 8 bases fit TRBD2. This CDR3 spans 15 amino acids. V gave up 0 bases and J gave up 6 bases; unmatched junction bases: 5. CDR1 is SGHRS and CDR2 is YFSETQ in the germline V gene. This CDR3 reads CASSLVAGGGNEQFF. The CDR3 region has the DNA TGCGCCAGCAGCTTGGTGGCGGGAGGAGGCAATGAGCAGTTCTTC.

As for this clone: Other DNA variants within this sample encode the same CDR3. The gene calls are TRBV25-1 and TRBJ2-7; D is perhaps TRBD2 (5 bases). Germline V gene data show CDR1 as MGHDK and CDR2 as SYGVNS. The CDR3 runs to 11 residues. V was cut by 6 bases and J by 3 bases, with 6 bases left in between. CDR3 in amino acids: CASRGVYEQYF. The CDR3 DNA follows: TGTGCCAGCAGGGGAGTCTACGAGCAGTACTTC.

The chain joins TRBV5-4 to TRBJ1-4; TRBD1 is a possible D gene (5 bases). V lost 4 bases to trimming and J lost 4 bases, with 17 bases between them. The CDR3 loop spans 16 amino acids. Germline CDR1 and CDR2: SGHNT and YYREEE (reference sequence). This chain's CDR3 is CASSPSPGTDNEKLFF. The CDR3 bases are TGTGCCAGCAGCCCCTCACCCGGGACGGATAATGAAAAACTGTTTTTT.

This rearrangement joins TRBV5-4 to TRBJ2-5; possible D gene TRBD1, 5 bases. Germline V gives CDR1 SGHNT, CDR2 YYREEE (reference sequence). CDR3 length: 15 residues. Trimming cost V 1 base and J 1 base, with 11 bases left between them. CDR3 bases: TGTGCCAGCAGCTTGAAATCGACAGTCCAAGAGACCCAGTACTTC. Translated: CASSLKSTVQETQYF.

In nucleotides, the CDR3 is TGTGCCACCAGCAGAGGGAAGGCTCCGAACACTGAAGCTTTCTTT. Translating it yields CATSRGKAPNTEAFF. The genes are TRBV15 and TRBJ1-1; D gene unclear. V lost 1 base and J 1 base, leaving 10 bases between the germline ends. This CDR3 spans 15 amino acids. Germline-derived CDR1 and CDR2 are LNHNV and YYDKDF (reference sequence). The full variable domain, with the rest looked up from reference TRBV15 and TRBJ1-1, is DAMVIQNPRYQVTQFGKPVTLSCSQTLNHNVMYWYQQKSSQAPKLLFHYYDKDFNNEADTPDNFQSRRPNTSFCFLDIRSPGLGDTAMYLCATSRGKAPNTEAFFGQGTRLTVV.

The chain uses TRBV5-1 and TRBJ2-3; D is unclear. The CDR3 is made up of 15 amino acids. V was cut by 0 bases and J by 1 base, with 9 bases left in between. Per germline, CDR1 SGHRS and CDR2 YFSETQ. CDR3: CASSLGNIGTDTQYF. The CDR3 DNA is TGCGCCAGCAGCTTGGGGAATATCGGCACAGATACGCAGTATTTT.

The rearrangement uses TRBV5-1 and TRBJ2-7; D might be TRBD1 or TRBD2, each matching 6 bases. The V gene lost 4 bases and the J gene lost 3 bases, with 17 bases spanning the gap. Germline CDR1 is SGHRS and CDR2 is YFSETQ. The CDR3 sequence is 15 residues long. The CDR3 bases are TGCGCCAGCAGCATAAAACAGGGAGGAGGCTACGAGCAGTACTTC. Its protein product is CASSIKQGGGYEQYF.

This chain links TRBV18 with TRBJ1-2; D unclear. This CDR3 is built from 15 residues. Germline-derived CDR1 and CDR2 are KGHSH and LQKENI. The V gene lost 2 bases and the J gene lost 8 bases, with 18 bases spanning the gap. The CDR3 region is CASSPLEPVGEGYTF. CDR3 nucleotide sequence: TGTGCCAGCTCACCATTAGAGCCAGTAGGAGAAGGCTACACCTTC.

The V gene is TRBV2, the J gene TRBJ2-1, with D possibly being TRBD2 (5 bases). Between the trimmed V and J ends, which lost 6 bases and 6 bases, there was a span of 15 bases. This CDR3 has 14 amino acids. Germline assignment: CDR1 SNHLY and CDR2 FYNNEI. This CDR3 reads CASSNPKRSNEQFF. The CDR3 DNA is TGTGCCAGCAGCAACCCTAAGCGGTCCAATGAGCAGTTCTTC.

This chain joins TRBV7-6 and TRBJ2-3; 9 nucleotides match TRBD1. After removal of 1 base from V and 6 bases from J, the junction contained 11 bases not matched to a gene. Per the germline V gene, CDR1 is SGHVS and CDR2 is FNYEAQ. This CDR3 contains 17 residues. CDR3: CASSLGTGGPLHDTQYF. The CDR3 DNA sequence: TGTGCCAGCAGCTTAGGAACAGGGGGCCCTTTGCACGATACGCAGTATTTT.

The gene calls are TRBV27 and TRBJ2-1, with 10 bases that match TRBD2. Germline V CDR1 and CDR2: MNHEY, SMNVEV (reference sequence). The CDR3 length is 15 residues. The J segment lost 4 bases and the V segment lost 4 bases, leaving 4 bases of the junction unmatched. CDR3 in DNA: TGTGCCAGCAGTTCTAGCGGGAGATTGTACAATGAGCAGTTCTTC. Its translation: CASSSSGRLYNEQFF.

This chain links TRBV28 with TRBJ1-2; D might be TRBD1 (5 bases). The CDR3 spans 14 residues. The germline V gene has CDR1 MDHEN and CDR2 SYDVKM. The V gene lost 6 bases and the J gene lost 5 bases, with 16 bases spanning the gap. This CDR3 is CASSFSGTGYGYTF. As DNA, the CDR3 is TGTGCCAGCAGCTTCTCAGGGACGGGATATGGCTACACCTTC.

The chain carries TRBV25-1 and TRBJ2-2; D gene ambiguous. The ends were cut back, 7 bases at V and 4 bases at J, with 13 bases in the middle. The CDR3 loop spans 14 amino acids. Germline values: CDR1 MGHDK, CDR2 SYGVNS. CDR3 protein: CASTSLSPTGELFF. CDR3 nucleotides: TGTGCCAGCACGTCCCTCTCTCCCACCGGGGAGCTGTTTTTT. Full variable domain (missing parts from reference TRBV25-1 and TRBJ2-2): EADIYQTPRYLVIGTGKKITLECSQTMGHDKMYWYQQDPGMELHLIHYSYGVNSTEKGDLSSESTVSRIRTEHFPLTLESARPSHTSQYLCASTSLSPTGELFFGEGSRLTVL.

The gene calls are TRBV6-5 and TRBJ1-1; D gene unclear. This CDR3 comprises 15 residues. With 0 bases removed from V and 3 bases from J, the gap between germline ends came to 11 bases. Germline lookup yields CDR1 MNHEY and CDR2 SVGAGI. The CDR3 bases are TGTGCCAGCAGTTACTCGTTCAGCGGGCACACTGAAGCTTTCTTT. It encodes CASSYSFSGHTEAFF.

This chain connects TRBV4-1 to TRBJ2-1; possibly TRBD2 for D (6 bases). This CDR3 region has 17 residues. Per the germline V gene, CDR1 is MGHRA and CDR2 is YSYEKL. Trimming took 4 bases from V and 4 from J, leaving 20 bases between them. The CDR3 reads CASSPGVSGILYNEQFF. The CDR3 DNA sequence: TGCGCCAGCAGCCCTGGAGTTAGCGGAATCTTGTACAATGAGCAGTTCTTC.

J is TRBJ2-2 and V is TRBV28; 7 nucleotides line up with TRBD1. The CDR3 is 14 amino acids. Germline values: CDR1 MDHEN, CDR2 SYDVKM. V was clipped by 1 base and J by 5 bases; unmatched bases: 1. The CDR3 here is CASSLYRGTGELFF. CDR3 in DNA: TGTGCCAGCAGTTTATACAGGGGTACCGGGGAGCTGTTTTTT. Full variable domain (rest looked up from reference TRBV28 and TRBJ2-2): DVKVTQSSRYLVKRTGEKVFLECVQDMDHENMFWYRQDPGLGLRLIYFSYDVKMKEKGDIPEGYSVSREKKERFSLILESASTNQTSMYLCASSLYRGTGELFFGEGSRLTVL.

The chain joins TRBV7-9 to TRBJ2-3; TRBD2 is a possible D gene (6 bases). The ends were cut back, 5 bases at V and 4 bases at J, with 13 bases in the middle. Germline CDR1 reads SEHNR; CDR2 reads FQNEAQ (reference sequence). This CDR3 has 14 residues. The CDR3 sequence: CASSLGLGPDTQYF. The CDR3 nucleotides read TGTGCCAGCAGCCTGGGACTGGGCCCAGATACGCAGTATTTT. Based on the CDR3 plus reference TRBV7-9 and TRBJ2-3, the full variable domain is DTGVSQNPRHKITKRGQNVTFRCDPISEHNRLYWYRQTLGQGPEFLTYFQNEAQLEKSRLLSDRFSAERPKGSFSTLEIQRTEQGDSAMYLCASSLGLGPDTQYFGPGTRLTVL.

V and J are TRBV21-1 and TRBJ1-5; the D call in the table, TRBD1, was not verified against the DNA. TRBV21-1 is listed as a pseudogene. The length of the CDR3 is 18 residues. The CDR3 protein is CASSKIKGGEYSNQPQHF. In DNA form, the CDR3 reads TGTGCCAGCAGCAAAATAAAAGGGGGCGAATATAGCAATCAGCCCCAGCATTTT.

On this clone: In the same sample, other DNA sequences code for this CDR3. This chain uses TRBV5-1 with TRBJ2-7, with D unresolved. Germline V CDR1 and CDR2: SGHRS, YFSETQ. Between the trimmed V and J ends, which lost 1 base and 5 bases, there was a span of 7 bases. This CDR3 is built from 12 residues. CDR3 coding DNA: TGCGCCAGCAGCTTGTTGGGGAACGAGCAGTACTTC. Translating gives CASSLLGNEQYF.

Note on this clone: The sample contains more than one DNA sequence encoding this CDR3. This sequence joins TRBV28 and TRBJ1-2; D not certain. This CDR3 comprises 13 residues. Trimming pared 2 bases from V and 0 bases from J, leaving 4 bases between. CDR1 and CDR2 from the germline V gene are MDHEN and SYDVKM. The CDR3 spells CASSLRANYGYTF. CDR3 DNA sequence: TGTGCCAGCAGTTTAAGGGCTAACTATGGCTACACCTTC.

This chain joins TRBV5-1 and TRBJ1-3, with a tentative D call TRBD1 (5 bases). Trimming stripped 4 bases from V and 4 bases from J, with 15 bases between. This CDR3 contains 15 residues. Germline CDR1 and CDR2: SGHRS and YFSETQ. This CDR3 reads CASSQGAGTGNTIYF. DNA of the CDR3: TGCGCCAGCAGCCAAGGGGCCGGTACAGGAAACACCATATATTTT.

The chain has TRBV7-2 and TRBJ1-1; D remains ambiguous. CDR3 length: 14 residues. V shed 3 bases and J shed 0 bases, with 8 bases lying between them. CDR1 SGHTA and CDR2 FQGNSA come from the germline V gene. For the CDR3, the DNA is TGTGCCAGCAGCTTGGTTGCGCTGAACACTGAAGCTTTCTTT. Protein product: CASSLVALNTEAFF.

The CDR3 DNA follows: TGTGCCAGCAGCCGTCGGGGGACAGGGTGGGAGGCCGGGGAGCTGTTTTTT. Its translation: CASSRRGTGWEAGELFF. V gene TRBV11-2 combines with J gene TRBJ2-2, with TRBD1 matching 9 bases. With V trimmed by 5 bases and J by 6 bases, 13 bases remained unmatched. Germline values: CDR1 SGHAT, CDR2 FQNNGV. The CDR3 extends over 17 amino acids.